This T cell receptor beta chain emerged from a study of control samples from healthy donors and cancer patients. Measured with immunoSEQ multiplex PCR; TCRdb has only the in-frame clones, and not every one. The sample comprises 100,000 to 150,000 clones, 80% to 95% of which are singletons, and under 3% rests with the top ten. Sequencing used blood. The sequence came from a man in his forties in good health.

CDR3 residues: CASSLAPQGGSYEQYF. The CDR3 DNA reads TGTGCCAGCAGCTTGGCCCCACAGGGGGGCTCCTACGAGCAGTACTTC. The chain has TRBV5-4 and TRBJ2-7; 8 bases fit TRBD1. Germline CDR1 reads SGHNT; CDR2 reads YYREEE (reference sequence). The CDR3 consists of 16 residues. The V and J ends lost 0 bases and 0 bases, in that order; junction bases with no gene match: 5.